A selection of T cell receptor beta chains follows, all from one sample in a study of OX40 agonist ivuxolimab in advanced cancers. Sequencing used immunoSEQ multiplex PCR; TCRdb keeps in-frame clones, though not all of them. Among roughly 98,000 clones listed, roughly 83% were seen once. The sequencing used CD4+ or CD8+ T cells sorted from blood, collected in a trial of the OX40 agonist ivuxolimab. These receptors all stem from an adult with an advanced solid tumor such as melanoma, head and neck, liver or kidney cancer. Each CDR3 is given with its conserved first and last residue. D genes are given only for firm matches. The size entry is marked missing in some rows and otherwise reads once, few, many or a size class.

TRBJ2-1,TRBD1,NA,TRBV9,CASSGARPDRDFYNEQFF,TGTGCCAGCAGCGGCGCTAGACCAGACAGGGATTTCTACAATGAGCAGTTCTTC
TRBJ2-7,NA,NA,TRBV10-3,CAISEKGYEQYF,TGTGCCATCAGTGAAAAGGGCTACGAGCAGTACTTC
TRBJ2-5,NA,NA,TRBV19,CASRGPSETQYF,TGTGCCAGTAGGGGACCCTCGGAGACCCAGTACTTC
TRBJ1-5,TRBD1,NA,TRBV30,CASEGARGQPQHF,TGTGCCTCGGAGGGGGCGCGGGGTCAGCCCCAGCATTTT
TRBJ2-1,TRBD2,NA,TRBV2,CARGTSGYNEQFF,TGTGCCAGAGGGACTAGCGGTTACAATGAGCAGTTCTTC
TRBJ2-5,NA,NA,TRBV5-1,CASSDPRETQYF,TGCGCCAGCAGCGACCCACGGGAGACCCAGTACTTC
TRBJ1-3,NA,NA,TRBV7-6,CASSLQSGIGNTIYF,TGTGCCAGCAGCCTCCAGAGTGGGATTGGAAACACCATATATTTT
TRBJ1-6,TRBD1,NA,TRBV7-6,CASSAMTGSNSPLHF,TGTGCCAGCAGCGCAATGACAGGGTCTAATTCACCCCTCCACTTT
TRBJ2-1,TRBD1,NA,TRBV11-2,CASSPGGQHANEQFF,TGTGCCAGCAGCCCTGGGGGACAGCATGCGAATGAGCAGTTCTTC
TRBJ1-1,NA,NA,TRBV25-1,CASRVNTEAFF,TGTGCCAGCAGGGTGAACACTGAAGCTTTCTTT
TRBJ1-5,TRBD1,NA,TRBV5-1,CASSLTGSQPQHF,TGTGCCAGCAGCTTGACAGGGAGTCAGCCCCAGCATTTT
TRBJ2-1,TRBD2,NA,TRBV30,CAWSRRLAGGGFQFF,TGTGCCTGGAGTAGGAGACTAGCGGGAGGGGGATTCCAGTTCTTC
TRBJ2-5,TRBD2,NA,TRBV7-2,CASSRGLAGARETQYF,TGTGCCAGCAGCCGCGGTTTAGCGGGAGCTCGGGAGACCCAGTACTTC
TRBJ2-7,TRBD2,few,TRBV10-2,CASRGTGTSDFYEQYF,TGCGCCAGCCGGGGCACCGGGACTAGCGACTTCTACGAGCAGTACTTC
TRBJ2-5,NA,NA,TRBV4-3,CASSQTWGRLETQYF,TGCGCCAGCAGCCAAACGTGGGGGCGCCTTGAGACCCAGTACTTC
TRBJ2-2,NA,NA,TRBV2,CASSASAWAGGELFF,TGTGCCAGCAGCGCCTCCGCCTGGGCGGGCGGGGAGCTGTTTTTT
TRBJ2-5,NA,NA,TRBV9,CASSVDGSLETQYF,TGTGCCAGCAGCGTAGACGGGAGTTTGGAGACCCAGTACTTC
TRBJ1-2,NA,NA,TRBV4-3,CASSQGGEGRHIYGYTF,TGCGCCAGCAGCCAAGGGGGGGAAGGGCGGCATATCTATGGCTACACCTTC
TRBJ1-5,NA,many,TRBV6-6,CASSYGDSNQPQHF,TGTGCCAGCAGTTACGGGGATAGCAATCAGCCCCAGCATTTT
TRBJ2-1,NA,NA,TRBV7-2,CASSLEASIYNEQFF,TGTGCCAGCAGCTTAGAAGCCTCCATCTACAATGAGCAGTTCTTC
TRBJ2-3,NA,NA,TRBV27,CASSLSQSGTDTQYF,TGTGCCAGCAGTTTATCACAGAGCGGCACAGATACGCAGTATTTT
TRBJ2-1,NA,NA,TRBV7-3,CASSPELARINEQFF,TGTGCCAGCAGCCCCGAACTAGCCCGAATAAATGAGCAGTTCTTC
TRBJ1-4,NA,NA,TRBV30,CAWRSGAGYEKLFF,TGTGCCTGGAGATCGGGGGCGGGGTATGAAAAACTGTTTTTT
TRBJ2-1,TRBD1,NA,TRBV6-5,CASSSRPGTVYNEQFF,TGTGCCAGCAGTTCCCGCCCCGGGACAGTATACAATGAGCAGTTCTTC
TRBJ2-5,TRBD2,NA,TRBV5-4,CASSLSGGSLETQYF,TGTGCCAGCAGCTTGAGCGGGGGGAGTTTGGAGACCCAGTACTTC
TRBJ2-3,NA,NA,TRBV5-4,CASSLGSGSTDTQYF,TGTGCCAGCAGCTTGGGGAGCGGCAGCACAGATACGCAGTATTTT
TRBJ1-3,NA,NA,TRBV5-1,CASSLGPATLGGNTIYF,TGCGCCAGCAGCTTGGGCCCTGCTACACTGGGGGGAAACACCATATATTTT
TRBJ2-1,NA,few,TRBV9,CASSYGGSYNEQFF,TGTGCCAGCAGTTACGGGGGATCCTACAATGAGCAGTTCTTC
TRBJ1-3,TRBD1,NA,TRBV4-3,CASSQGRGTASGNTIYF,TGCGCCAGCAGCCAAGGTCGCGGGACAGCGTCTGGAAACACCATATATTTT
TRBJ1-2,NA,few,TRBV7-3,CASSLKAGSDYGYTF,TGTGCCAGCAGCCTCAAGGCAGGCAGCGACTATGGCTACACCTTC